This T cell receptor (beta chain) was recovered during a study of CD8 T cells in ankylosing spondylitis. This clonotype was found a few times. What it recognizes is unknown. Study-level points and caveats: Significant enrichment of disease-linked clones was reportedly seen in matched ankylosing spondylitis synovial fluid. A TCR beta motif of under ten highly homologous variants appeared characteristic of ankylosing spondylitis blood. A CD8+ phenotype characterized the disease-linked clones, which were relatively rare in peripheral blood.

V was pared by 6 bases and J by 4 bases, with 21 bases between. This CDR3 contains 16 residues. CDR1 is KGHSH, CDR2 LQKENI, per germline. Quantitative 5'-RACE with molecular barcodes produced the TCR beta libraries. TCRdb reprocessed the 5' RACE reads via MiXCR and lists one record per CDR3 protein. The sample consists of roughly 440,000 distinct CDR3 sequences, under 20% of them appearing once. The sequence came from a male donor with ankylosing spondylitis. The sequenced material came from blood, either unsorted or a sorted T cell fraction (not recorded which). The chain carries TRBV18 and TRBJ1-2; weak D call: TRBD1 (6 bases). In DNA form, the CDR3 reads TGTGCCAGCTCGTCAGATCGTACCAGGGGATTCTATGGCTACACCTTC. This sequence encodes CASSSDRTRGFYGYTF.